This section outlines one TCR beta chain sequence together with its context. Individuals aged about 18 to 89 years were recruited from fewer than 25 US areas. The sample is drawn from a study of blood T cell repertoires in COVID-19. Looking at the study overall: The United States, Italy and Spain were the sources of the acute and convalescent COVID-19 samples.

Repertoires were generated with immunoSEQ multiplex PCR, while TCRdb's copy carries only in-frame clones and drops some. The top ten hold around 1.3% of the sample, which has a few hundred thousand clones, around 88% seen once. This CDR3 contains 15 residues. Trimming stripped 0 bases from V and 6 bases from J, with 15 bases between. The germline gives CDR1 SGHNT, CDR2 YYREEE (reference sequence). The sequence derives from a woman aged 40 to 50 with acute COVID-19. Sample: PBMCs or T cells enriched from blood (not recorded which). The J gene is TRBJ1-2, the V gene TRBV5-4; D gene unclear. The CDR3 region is CASSLEAGSRHGYTF. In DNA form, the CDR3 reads TGTGCCAGCAGCTTGGAGGCCGGGTCTCGTCATGGCTACACCTTC. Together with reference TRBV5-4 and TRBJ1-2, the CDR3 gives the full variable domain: ETGVTQSPTHLIKTRGQQVTLRCSSQSGHNTVSWYQQALGQGPQFIFQYYREEENGRGNFPPRFSGLQFPNYSSELNVNALELDDSALYLCASSLEAGSRHGYTFGSGTRLTVV.